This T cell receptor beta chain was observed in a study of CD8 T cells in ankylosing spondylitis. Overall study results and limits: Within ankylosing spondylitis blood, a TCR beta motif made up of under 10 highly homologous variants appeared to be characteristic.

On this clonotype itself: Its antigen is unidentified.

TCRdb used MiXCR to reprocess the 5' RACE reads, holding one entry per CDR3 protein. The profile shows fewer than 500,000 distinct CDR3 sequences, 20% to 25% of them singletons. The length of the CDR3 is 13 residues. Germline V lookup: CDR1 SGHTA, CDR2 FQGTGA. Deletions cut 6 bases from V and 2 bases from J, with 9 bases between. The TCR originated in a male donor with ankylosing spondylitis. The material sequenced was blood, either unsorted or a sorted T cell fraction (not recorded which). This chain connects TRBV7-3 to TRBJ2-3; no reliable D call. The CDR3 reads CASSEQLTDTQYF. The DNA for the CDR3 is TGTGCCAGCAGTGAACAGCTCACAGATACGCAGTATTTT.